This T cell receptor (beta chain) was profiled in a study of blood T cell repertoires in COVID-19. The study counted Cohort 3 donors as recovered given two negative PCRs, clearance, or symptom resolution. Profiled with immunoSEQ multiplex PCR; TCRdb holds only in-frame clones, not every one. The sample carries 300,000 to 400,000 clones, more than 75% recorded once. The CDR3 is 13 amino acids. Germline CDR1 is MDHEN and CDR2 is SYDVKM. With V trimmed by 5 bases and J by 8 bases, 7 bases remained unmatched. The sequence was collected from a woman in her thirties who had recovered from COVID-19. Sequencing was done on a sample of PBMCs or T cells enriched from blood (not recorded which). The chain joins TRBV28 to TRBJ1-2, with 8 positions matching TRBD1. The CDR3 spells CASSVGQGGGYTF. The CDR3 bases are TGTGCCAGCAGTGTCGGACAGGGTGGGGGCTACACCTTC.